This T cell receptor beta chain was obtained from a study of blood T cell repertoires in COVID-19. For the study at large: Samples came from the United States, Italy and Spain, spanning acute and convalescent COVID-19. T cells, B-cell-depleted T cells, or PBMCs provided the cDNA or gDNA that served as material.

V lost 7 bases, J lost 4 bases, and 9 bases stayed unmatched. CDR1 is MNHEY and CDR2 is SVGAGI in the germline V gene. This CDR3 contains 14 residues. Original processing methods: The authors estimated nucleated cell counts from reference gene primer amplification. Assay: immunoSEQ multiplex PCR; the TCRdb copy retains only in-frame clones and omits some. Clone size and V and J calls were adopted from that table, with D and trimming inferred from the DNA. The table lists 200,000 to 250,000 clones, approximately 82% of them singletons. V gene TRBV6-5 combines with J gene TRBJ2-7; 8 bases fit TRBD2. The sequence came from a woman aged 40 to 50 who had recovered from COVID-19. What was sequenced was peripheral blood. The CDR3 DNA is TGTGCCAGCAACCCCGGGGGGGCCGTGTACGAGCAGTACTTC. Protein sequence: CASNPGGAVYEQYF.